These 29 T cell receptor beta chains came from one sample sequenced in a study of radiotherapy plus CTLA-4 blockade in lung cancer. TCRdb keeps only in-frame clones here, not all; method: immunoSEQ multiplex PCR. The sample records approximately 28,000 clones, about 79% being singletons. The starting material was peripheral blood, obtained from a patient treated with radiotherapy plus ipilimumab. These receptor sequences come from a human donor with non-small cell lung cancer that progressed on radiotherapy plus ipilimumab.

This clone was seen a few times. The DNA for the CDR3 is TGTGCCAGCAGCTTTGAAGGGAGCACAGATACGCAGTATTTT. It is translated as CASSFEGSTDTQYF. The chain has TRBV7-8 and TRBJ2-3; no clear D gene. V shed 3 bases and J shed 0 bases, with 7 bases lying between them. Germline CDR1 is SGHVS and CDR2 is FQNEAQ. The CDR3 loop spans 14 amino acids.

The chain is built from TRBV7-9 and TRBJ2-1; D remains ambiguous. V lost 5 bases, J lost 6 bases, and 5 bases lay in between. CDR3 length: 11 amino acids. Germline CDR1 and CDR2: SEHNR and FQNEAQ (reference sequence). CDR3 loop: CASSPGNEQFF. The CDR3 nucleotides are TGTGCCAGCAGCCCAGGCAATGAGCAGTTCTTC.

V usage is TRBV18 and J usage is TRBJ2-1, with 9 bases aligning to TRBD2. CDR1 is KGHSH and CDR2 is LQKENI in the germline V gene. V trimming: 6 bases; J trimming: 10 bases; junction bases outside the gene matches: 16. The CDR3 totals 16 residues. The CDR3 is CASSRLSGSRGAEQFF. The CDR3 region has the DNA TGTGCCAGCTCTCGTCTTAGCGGGAGTAGGGGCGCGGAGCAGTTCTTC.

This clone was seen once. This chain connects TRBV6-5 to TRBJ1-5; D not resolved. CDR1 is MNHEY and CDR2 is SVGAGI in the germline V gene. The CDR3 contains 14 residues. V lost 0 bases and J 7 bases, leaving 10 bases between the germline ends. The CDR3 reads CASSYSNRNQPQHF. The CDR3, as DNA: TGTGCCAGCAGTTACTCGAATAGAAACCAGCCCCAGCATTTT.

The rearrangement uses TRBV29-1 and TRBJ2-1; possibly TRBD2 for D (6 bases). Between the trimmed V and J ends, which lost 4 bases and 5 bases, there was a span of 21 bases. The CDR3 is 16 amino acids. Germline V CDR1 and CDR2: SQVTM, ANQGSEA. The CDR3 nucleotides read TGCAGCGTTGTCGGCCCCTCGGGAGCACGGGACAATGAGCAGTTCTTC. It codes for CSVVGPSGARDNEQFF.

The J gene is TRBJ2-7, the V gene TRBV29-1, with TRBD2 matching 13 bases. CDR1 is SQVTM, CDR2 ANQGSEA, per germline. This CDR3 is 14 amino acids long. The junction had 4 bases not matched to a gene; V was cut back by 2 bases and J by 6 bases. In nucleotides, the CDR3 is TGCAGCGTTGAAAGGACTAGCGGGAGTTTCGAGCAGTACTTC. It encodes CSVERTSGSFEQYF.

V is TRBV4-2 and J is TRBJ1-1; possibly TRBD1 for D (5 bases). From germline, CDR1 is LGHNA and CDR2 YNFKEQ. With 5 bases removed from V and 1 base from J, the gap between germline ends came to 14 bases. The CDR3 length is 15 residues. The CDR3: CASSSQQETNTEAFF. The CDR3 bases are TGTGCCAGCAGCTCCCAACAGGAGACGAACACTGAAGCTTTCTTT.

The CDR3 reads CASSLRDPSYEQYF. CDR3 coding DNA: TGCGCCAGCTCCCTCAGGGATCCTTCCTACGAGCAGTACTTC. The chain has TRBV5-1 and TRBJ2-7; D is perhaps TRBD1 (5 bases). Trimming left V 7 bases short and J 1 base short, with 15 bases between. In germline, CDR1 is SGHRS, CDR2 YFSETQ. CDR3 length equals 14 residues. Looking up the rest from reference TRBV5-1 and TRBJ2-7 gives the full variable domain: KAGVTQTPRYLIKTRGQQVTLSCSPISGHRSVSWYQQTPGQGLQFLFEYFSETQRNKGNFPGRFSGRQFSNSRSEMNVSTLELGDSALYLCASSLRDPSYEQYFGPGTRLTVT.

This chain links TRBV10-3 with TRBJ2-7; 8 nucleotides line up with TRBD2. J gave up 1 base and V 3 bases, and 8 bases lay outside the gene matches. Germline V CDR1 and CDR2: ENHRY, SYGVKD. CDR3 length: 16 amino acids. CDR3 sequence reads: CAISDHGLAGSYEQYF. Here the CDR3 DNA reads TGTGCCATCAGTGACCATGGCCTAGCGGGTTCCTACGAGCAGTACTTC.

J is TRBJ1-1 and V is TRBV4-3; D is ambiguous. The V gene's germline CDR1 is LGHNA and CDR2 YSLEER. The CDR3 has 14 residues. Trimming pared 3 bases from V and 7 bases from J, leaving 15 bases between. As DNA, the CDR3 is TGCGCCAGCAGCCACTTGGGAGGTGGACGTGAAGCTTTCTTT. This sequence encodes CASSHLGGGREAFF.

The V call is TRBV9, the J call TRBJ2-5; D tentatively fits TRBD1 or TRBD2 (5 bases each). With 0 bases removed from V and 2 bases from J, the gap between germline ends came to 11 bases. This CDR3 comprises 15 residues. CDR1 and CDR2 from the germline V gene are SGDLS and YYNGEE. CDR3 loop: CASSVDGTRQETQYF. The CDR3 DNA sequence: TGTGCCAGCAGCGTAGATGGGACGCGTCAAGAGACCCAGTACTTC.

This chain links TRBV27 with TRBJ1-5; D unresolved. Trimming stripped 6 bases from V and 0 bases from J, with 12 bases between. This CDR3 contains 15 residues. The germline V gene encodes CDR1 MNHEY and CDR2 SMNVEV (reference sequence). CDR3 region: CASSWTASSNQPQHF. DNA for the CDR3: TGTGCCAGCAGCTGGACGGCGAGTAGCAATCAGCCCCAGCATTTT.

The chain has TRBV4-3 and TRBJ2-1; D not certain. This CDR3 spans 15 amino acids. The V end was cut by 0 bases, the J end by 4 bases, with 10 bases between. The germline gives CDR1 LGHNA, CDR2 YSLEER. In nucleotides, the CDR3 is TGCGCCAGCAGCCAAGATCGGCTCGGGTACAATGAGCAGTTCTTC. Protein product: CASSQDRLGYNEQFF.

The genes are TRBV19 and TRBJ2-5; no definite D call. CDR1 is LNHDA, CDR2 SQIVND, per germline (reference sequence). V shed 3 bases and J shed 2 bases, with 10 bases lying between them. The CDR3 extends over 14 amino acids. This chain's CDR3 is CASSMAAFQETQYF. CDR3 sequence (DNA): TGTGCCAGTAGTATGGCGGCATTTCAAGAGACCCAGTACTTC.

The CDR3 sequence is CASSPRNQPQHF. The CDR3 DNA reads as TGTGCCAGCAGTCCGAGAAATCAGCCCCAGCATTTT. V is TRBV6-5 and J is TRBJ1-5; D is undetermined. Germline V gives CDR1 MNHEY, CDR2 SVGAGI. V was clipped by 5 bases and J by 4 bases, with 6 bases between them. This CDR3 spans 12 amino acids.

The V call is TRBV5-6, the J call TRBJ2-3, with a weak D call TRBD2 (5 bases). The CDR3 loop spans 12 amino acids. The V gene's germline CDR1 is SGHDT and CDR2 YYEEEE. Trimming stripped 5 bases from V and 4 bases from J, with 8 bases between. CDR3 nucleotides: TGTGCCAGCAGAATTAGCGCAGATACGCAGTATTTT. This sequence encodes CASRISADTQYF.

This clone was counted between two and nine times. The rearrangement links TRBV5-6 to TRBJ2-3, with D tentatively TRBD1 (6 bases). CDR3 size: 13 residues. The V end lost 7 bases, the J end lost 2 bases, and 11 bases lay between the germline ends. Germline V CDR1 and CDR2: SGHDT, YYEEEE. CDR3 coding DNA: TGTGCCAGCGAAGGGGGTCCCACAGATACGCAGTATTTT. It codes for CASEGGPTDTQYF.

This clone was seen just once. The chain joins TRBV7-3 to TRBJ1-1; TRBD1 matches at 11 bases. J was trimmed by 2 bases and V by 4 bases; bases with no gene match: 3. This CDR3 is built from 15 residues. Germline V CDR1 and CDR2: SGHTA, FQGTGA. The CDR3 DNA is TGTGCCAGCAGCTGGGGGACAGGGGGAAACACTGAAGCTTTCTTT. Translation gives CASSWGTGGNTEAFF.

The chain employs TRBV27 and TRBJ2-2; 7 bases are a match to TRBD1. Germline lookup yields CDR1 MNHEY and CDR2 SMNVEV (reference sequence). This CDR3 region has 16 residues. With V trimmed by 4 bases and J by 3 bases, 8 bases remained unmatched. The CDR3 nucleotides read TGTGCCAGCAGTTCCCAAGAGGGGGCGTACACCGGGGAGCTGTTTTTT. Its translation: CASSSQEGAYTGELFF.

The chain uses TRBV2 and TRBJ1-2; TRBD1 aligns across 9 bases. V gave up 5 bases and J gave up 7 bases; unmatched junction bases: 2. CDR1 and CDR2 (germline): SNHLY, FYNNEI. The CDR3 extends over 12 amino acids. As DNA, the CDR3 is TGTGCCAGCAGTTCGACAGGGGGTGGCTACACCTTC. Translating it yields CASSSTGGGYTF.

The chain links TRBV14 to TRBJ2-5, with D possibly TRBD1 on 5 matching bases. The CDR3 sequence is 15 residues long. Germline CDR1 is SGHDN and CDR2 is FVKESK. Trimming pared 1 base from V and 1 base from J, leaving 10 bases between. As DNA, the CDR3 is TGTGCCAGCAGCCAAGGGGTCAGGGCCCAAGAGACCCAGTACTTC. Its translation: CASSQGVRAQETQYF.

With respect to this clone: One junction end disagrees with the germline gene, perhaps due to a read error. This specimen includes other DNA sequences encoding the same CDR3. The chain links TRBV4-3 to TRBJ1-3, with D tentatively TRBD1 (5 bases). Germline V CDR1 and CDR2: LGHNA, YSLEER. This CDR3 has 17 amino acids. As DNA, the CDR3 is TGCGCCAGCAGCCAAGATCTGGGGGAAAGCTCTGGTAACACCATATATTTT. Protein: CASSQDLGESSGNTIYF.

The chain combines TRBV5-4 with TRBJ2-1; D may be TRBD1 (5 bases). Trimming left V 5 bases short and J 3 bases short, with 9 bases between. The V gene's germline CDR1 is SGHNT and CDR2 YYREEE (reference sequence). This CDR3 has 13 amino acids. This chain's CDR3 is CASRGRVYNEQFF. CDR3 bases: TGTGCCAGCAGGGGCAGGGTCTACAATGAGCAGTTCTTC.

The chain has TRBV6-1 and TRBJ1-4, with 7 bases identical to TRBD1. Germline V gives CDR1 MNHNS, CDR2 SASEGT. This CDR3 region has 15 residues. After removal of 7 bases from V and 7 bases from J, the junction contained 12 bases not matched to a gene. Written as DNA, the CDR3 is TGTGCCAGCACCTTGATGACAGGGTCGGCTGAAAAACTGTTTTTT. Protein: CASTLMTGSAEKLFF.

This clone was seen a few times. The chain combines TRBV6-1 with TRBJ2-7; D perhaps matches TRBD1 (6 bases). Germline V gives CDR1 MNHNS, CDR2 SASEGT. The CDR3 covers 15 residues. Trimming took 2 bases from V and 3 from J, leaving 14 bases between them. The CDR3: CASSEFTGLVYEQYF. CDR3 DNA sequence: TGTGCCAGCAGTGAATTCACAGGGTTGGTCTACGAGCAGTACTTC.

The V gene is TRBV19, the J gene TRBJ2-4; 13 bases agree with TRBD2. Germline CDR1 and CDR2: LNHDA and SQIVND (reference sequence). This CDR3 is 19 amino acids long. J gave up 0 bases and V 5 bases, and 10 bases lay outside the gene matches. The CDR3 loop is CASSPPGTSGELAKNIQYF. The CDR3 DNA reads TGTGCCAGTAGTCCCCCAGGGACTAGCGGGGAGCTAGCCAAAAACATTCAGTACTTC.

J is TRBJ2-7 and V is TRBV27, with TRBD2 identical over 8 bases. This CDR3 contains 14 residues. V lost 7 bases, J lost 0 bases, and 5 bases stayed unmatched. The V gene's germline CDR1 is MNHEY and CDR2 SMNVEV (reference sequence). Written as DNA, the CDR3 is TGTGCCAGCACCCTAGCGGGTTTCTCCTACGAGCAGTACTTC. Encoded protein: CASTLAGFSYEQYF.

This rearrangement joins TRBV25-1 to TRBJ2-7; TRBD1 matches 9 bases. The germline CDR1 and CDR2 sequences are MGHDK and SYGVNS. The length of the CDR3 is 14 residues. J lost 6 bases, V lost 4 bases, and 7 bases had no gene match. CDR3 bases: TGTGCCAGCAGTGGGACCGGGACAGGGATCGAGCAGTACTTC. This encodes CASSGTGTGIEQYF.

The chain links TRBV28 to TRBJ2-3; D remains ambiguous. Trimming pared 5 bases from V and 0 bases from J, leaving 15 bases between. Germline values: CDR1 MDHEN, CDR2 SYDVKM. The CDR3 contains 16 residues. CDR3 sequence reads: CASSAPATTSTDTQYF. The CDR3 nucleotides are TGTGCCAGCAGTGCCCCGGCGACCACTAGCACAGATACGCAGTATTTT.